This T cell receptor beta chain was sequenced in a study of T cells after yellow fever vaccination. On the study more broadly: Low-cell-number fractions were prepared with SMART-Seq v4 Ultra Low Input.

A single record per CDR3 protein comes from TCRdb applying MiXCR to the 5' RACE reads. The sample records a few hundred thousand distinct CDR3 sequences, roughly 6.8% being singletons. The CDR3 is made up of 16 amino acids. CDR1 is MNHNS and CDR2 is SASEGT in the germline V gene. Trimming removed 6 bases from V and 0 bases from J, with 15 bases in between. Study-level results: Across the CD4 and CD8 compartments, a small share of clonotypes was present in both. Clones from primary vaccination mostly reappeared after the booster (around 96% CD4, around 90% CD8).

Notes on this clonotype: As yet, its antigen is unknown.

This receptor was taken from a man aged 18 to 29 who received the YFV17D yellow fever vaccine. The sequencing used PBMCs, collected 45 days after the first yellow fever vaccination. The chain has TRBV6-1 and TRBJ2-1; D possibly corresponds to TRBD1 (6 bases). The CDR3 region is CASRRVQGLSYNEQFF. The CDR3 DNA reads as TGTGCCAGCAGGAGAGTACAGGGTCTCTCCTACAATGAGCAGTTCTTC.